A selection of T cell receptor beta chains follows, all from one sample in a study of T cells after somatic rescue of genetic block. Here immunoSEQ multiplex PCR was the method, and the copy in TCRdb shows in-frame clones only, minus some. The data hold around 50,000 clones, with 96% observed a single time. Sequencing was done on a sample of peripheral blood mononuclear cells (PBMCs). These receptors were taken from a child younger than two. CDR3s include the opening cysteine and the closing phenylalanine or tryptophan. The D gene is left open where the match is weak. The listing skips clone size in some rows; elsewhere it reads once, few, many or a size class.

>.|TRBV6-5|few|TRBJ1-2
TGTGCCAGCAGTTACTCGACAGGTGGCTACACCTTC
CASSYSTGGYTF
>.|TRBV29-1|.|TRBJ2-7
TGCAGCGTTGAAGACACCTACGAGCAGTACTTC
CSVEDTYEQYF
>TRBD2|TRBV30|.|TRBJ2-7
TGTGCCTGGAGTGCCGGACGCGGGAGCAAGTCCTACGAGCAGTACTTC
CAWSAGRGSKSYEQYF
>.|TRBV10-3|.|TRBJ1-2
TGTGCCATCAGCGGGACTAACTATGGCTACACCTTC
CAISGTNYGYTF
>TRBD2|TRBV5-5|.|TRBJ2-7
TGTGCCAGCAGCCCGCGGGTTCTAGCGGGAGGGCCCTACGAGCAGTACTTC
CASSPRVLAGGPYEQYF
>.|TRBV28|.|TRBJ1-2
TGTGCCAGCAGTCGCTATGGCTACACCTTC
CASSRYGYTF
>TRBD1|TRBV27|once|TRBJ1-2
TGTGCCAGCAGTTTAAGGACAGGGGGCTATGGCTACACCTTC
CASSLRTGGYGYTF
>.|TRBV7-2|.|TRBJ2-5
TGTGCCAGCAGCTTAGTATCAGGACAGTTCCAAGAGACCCAGTACTTC
CASSLVSGQFQETQYF
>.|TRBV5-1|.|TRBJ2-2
TGCGCCAGCAGCCCCTACGGCACCGGGGAGCTGTTTTTT
CASSPYGTGELFF
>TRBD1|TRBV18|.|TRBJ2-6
TGTGCCAGCTCACCTAGGGACAGGGGCAGCTCTGGGGCCAACGTCCTGACTTTC
CASSPRDRGSSGANVLTF
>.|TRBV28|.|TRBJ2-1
TGTGCCAGCAGTTTATGGGGTCGTCGGTTCTTC
CASSLWGRRFF
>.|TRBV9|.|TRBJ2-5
TGTGCCAGCAGCCGACGGACCCAGTACTTC
CASSRRTQYF
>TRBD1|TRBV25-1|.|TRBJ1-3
TGTGCCAGCGGTGAAGCGGGGACAGCTGGAAACACCATATATTTT
CASGEAGTAGNTIYF
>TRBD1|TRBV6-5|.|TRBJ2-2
TGTGCCAGCAGTTCCCAGGGGGCCGGGGAGCTGTTTTTT
CASSSQGAGELFF
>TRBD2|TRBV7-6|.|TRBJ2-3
TGTGCCAGCAGCCGTCGGGAGGGGGGGCCGGGAGATACGCAGTATTTT
CASSRREGGPGDTQYF
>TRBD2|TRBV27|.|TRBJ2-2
TGTGCCAGCAGTTTTAGCGGGAGATCGACCGGGGAGCTGTTTTTT
CASSFSGRSTGELFF
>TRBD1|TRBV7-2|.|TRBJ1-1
TGTGCCAGCAGCTTACGGACAGGGAACACTGAAGCTTTCTTT
CASSLRTGNTEAFF
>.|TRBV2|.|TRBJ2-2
TGTGCCAGCAGTGAAGGGAACACCGGGGAGCTGTTTTTT
CASSEGNTGELFF
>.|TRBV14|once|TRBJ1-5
TGTGCCAGCAGCCAACAGGGCAATCAGCCCCAGCATTTT
CASSQQGNQPQHF
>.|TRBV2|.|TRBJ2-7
TGTGCCAGCAGTGTTTCATACAGTTCCTACGAGCAGTACTTC
CASSVSYSSYEQYF
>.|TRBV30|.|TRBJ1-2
TGTGCCTGGAGTGTGACGGGGGGGGCCTATGGCTACACCTTC
CAWSVTGGAYGYTF
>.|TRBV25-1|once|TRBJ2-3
TGTGCCAGCAGTGAAACGGATATCGGCGGTTCTAGCACAGATACGCAGTATTTT
CASSETDIGGSSTDTQYF
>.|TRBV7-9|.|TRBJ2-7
TGTGCCAGCAGCATCCACGCTTCAGGGTCCGAGCAGTACTTC
CASSIHASGSEQYF
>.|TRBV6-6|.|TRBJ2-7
TGTGCCAGCAGTTACACCGGGATCAGCTACGAGCAGTACTTC
CASSYTGISYEQYF
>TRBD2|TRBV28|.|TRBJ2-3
TGTGCCAGCAGTTTACTAGCGGGAGCCATAGCAGATACGCAGTATTTT
CASSLLAGAIADTQYF
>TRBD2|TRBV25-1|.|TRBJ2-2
TGTGCCAGCAGTGCACACCTAGCGGGAGTTCTCACCGGGGAGCTGTTTTTT
CASSAHLAGVLTGELFF
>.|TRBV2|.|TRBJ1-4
TGTGCCAGCAGCGTATATGATGAAAAACTGTTTTTT
CASSVYDEKLFF
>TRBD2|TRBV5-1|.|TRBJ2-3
TGCGCCAGCAGCTGGACTAGCGGGAGGGGTAGCACAGATACGCAGTATTTT
CASSWTSGRGSTDTQYF
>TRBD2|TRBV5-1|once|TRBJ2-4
TGCGCCAGCAGCTTAGCGGGAGAAAACATTCAGTACTTC
CASSLAGENIQYF
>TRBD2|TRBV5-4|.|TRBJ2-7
TGTGCCAGCAGCAAGACTAGCGGATATCAATACGAGCAGTACTTC
CASSKTSGYQYEQYF
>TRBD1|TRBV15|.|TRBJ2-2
TGTGCCACCAGCAGAGCCCCGGGACAGGGGGCGCAGGGGGAGCTGTTTTTT
CATSRAPGQGAQGELFF
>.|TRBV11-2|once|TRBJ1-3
TGTGCCAGCAGCTTAGTGGCGGGAGCCTATGGAAACACCATATATTTT
CASSLVAGAYGNTIYF
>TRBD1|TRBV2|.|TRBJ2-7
TGTGCCAGCAGTAGGACAGGGGTATACGAGCAGTACTTC
CASSRTGVYEQYF
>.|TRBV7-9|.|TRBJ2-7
TGTGCCAGCAGCTCCGACAGTCACGAGCAGTACTTC
CASSSDSHEQYF
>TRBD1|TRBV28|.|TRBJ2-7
TGTGCCAGCTCCGGGACAGGGGGCGACGAGCAGTACTTC
CASSGTGGDEQYF
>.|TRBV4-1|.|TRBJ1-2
TGCGCCAGCAGCCAAGGTTTCGTAGGGCTCTATGGCTACACCTTC
CASSQGFVGLYGYTF
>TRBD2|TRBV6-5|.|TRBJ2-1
TGTGCCAGCAGATTAGGCGGGAGGCGCACGGGTGAGCAGTTCTTC
CASRLGGRRTGEQFF
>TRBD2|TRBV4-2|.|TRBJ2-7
TGTGCCAGCAGCCAAGAGTCTAGCGGGAGGGCCGGGCAGTACTTC
CASSQESSGRAGQYF
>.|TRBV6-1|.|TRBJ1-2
TGTGCCAGCAGCGATAGGTTTTCAGCTAACTATGGCTACACCTTC
CASSDRFSANYGYTF
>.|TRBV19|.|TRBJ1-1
TGTGCCAGTACAACGGTGAACACTGAAGCTTTCTTT
CASTTVNTEAFF
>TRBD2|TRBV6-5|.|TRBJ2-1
TGTGCCAGCAGTTCTAGCGGGAGGGCCCCGAATGAGCAGTTCTTC
CASSSSGRAPNEQFF
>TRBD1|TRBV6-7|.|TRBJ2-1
TGTGCCAGCATGGGGGACAGGTGGAATGAGCAGTTCTTC
CASMGDRWNEQFF
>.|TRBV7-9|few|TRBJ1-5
TGTGCCAGCAGCGACAGCAATCAGCCCCAGCATTTT
CASSDSNQPQHF
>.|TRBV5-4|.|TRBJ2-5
TGTGCCAGCAGCTTGGCGGGAGAGACCCAGTACTTC
CASSLAGETQYF
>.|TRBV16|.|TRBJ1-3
TGTGCCAGCAGCCAATCTTTTCTCAGCTCTGGAAACACCATATATTTT
CASSQSFLSSGNTIYF
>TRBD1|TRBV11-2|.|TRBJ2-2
TGTGCCAGCAGCTTAGCCCAGGGGGTTCTCACCGGGGAGCTGTTTTTT
CASSLAQGVLTGELFF
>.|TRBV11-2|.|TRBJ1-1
TGTGCCAGCAGGGGGAACATGAACACTGAAGCTTTCTTT
CASRGNMNTEAFF
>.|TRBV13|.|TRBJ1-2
TGTGCCAGCAGCTACACTAACTATGGCTACACCTTC
CASSYTNYGYTF
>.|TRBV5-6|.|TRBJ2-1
TGTGCCAGCAGCCCAATCCTGGGGGTAGCGGTCTACAATGAGCAGTTCTTC
CASSPILGVAVYNEQFF
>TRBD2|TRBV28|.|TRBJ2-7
TGTGCCAGCAGTTCACTAGCGGGGTTCTCCCGCGAGCAGTACTTC
CASSSLAGFSREQYF
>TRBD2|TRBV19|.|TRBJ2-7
TGTGCCAGGGGAGAACTAGCGGTTAACTACGAGCAGTACTTC
CARGELAVNYEQYF
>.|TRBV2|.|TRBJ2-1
TGTGCCAGCAGCCTAAGACTAGTGTGGGACAATGAGCAGTTCTTC
CASSLRLVWDNEQFF
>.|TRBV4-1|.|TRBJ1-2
TGCGCCAGCAGCCAAGGTTCCGCCGGTCGATATGGCTACACCTTC
CASSQGSAGRYGYTF
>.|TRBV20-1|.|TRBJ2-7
TGCAGTGCTAGAGGACTCTACGAGCAGTACTTC
CSARGLYEQYF
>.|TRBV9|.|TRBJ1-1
TGTGCCAGCAGCCCCCTTTACGCCTACACTGAAGCTTTCTTT
CASSPLYAYTEAFF
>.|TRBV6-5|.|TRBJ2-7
TGTGCCAGCAGCTACCGACGGACTCCCTACGAGCAGTACTTC
CASSYRRTPYEQYF
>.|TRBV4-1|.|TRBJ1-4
TGCGCCAGCAGCCAAGGGGAAAAACTGTTTTTT
CASSQGEKLFF
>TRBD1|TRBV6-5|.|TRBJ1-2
TGTGCCAGCAGGCGAACAGGGGGGCGAGGCTACACCTTC
CASRRTGGRGYTF
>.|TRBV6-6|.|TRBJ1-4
TGTGCCAGCGCAACTAATGAAAAACTGTTTTTT
CASATNEKLFF